This entry lists 16 T cell receptor beta chains sequenced from one sample in a study of beta chain features in type 1 diabetes. Expressed TCRB transcripts were sequenced after all isolated RNA was converted to cDNA. Sequenced by immunoSEQ multiplex PCR; TCRdb stores in-frame clones only, minus some. The sample shows fewer than 500,000 clones, more than 11% of them seen only once. The specimen sequenced was naive CD4+ T cells from blood. The receptor source for this set is a young man in good health.

This clone came up a few times. The rearrangement uses TRBV9 and TRBJ2-3, with D perhaps matching TRBD1 (5 bases). Germline CDR1 reads SGDLS; CDR2 reads YYNGEE. The CDR3 runs to 15 residues. The germline V and J ends were trimmed by 4 bases and 6 bases, with 18 bases remaining between them. CDR3 protein: CASSPINRGTDTQYF. The CDR3 nucleotides read TGTGCCAGCAGCCCCATCAATAGGGGAACGGATACGCAGTATTTT.

This clone was found a few times. This chain joins TRBV6-5 and TRBJ2-3; D might be TRBD2 (6 bases). The V end was cut by 8 bases, the J end by 6 bases, with 15 bases between. The germline V gene encodes CDR1 MNHEY and CDR2 SVGAGI. CDR3 length: 13 amino acids. DNA for the CDR3: TGTGCCAGCGGGCGGGAAAGGTGGGATACGCAGTATTTT. Protein product: CASGRERWDTQYF.

Only a few counts were recorded for this clone. The V and J genes are TRBV29-1 and TRBJ1-2; D uncertain. V was pared by 4 bases and J by 4 bases, with 10 bases between. The CDR3 totals 12 residues. Germline V lookup: CDR1 SQVTM, CDR2 ANQGSEA. Written as DNA, the CDR3 is TGCAGCGTTGGTATTGCAGCCTATGGCTACACCTTC. As protein: CSVGIAAYGYTF.

In its sample, this clone was seen a few times. Other DNA variants within this sample encode the same CDR3. The chain carries TRBV7-2 and TRBJ2-3; TRBD2 aligns across 12 bases. The germline gives CDR1 SGHTA, CDR2 FQGNSA. The CDR3 covers 14 residues. The junction had 2 bases not matched to a gene; V was cut back by 4 bases and J by 6 bases. CDR3 amino acids: CASSSGLAGDTQYF. Written as DNA, the CDR3 is TGTGCCAGCAGCTCGGGACTAGCGGGCGATACGCAGTATTTT.

This rearrangement joins TRBV30 to TRBJ1-2; D gene unclear. The CDR3 contains 12 residues. V lost 0 bases and J lost 5, with 7 bases in between. Germline V gene lookup returns CDR1 GTSNPN and CDR2 SVGIG (reference sequence). CDR3 protein: CAWSVGAYGYTF. The CDR3 nucleotides are TGTGCCTGGAGTGTCGGTGCTTATGGCTACACCTTC.

The chain has TRBV4-3 and TRBJ2-5; 7 bases are shared with TRBD1. CDR1 and CDR2 from the germline V gene are LGHNA and YSLEER. The CDR3 sequence is 15 residues long. Trimming at V came to 4 bases and at J to 2 bases, leaving 7 bases not matched to a gene. The CDR3 region has the DNA TGCGCCAGCAGCCTCCAGACAGGGACACAAGAGACCCAGTACTTC. Its protein product is CASSLQTGTQETQYF.

This CDR3 reads CASSLRTDTQYF. The CDR3, as DNA: TGCGCCAGCAGCCTCCGCACAGATACGCAGTATTTT. The chain links TRBV4-3 to TRBJ2-3; D not certain. Trimming stripped 4 bases from V and 1 base from J, with 3 bases between. The germline V gene encodes CDR1 LGHNA and CDR2 YSLEER. The CDR3 is made up of 12 amino acids.

V and J are TRBV7-2 and TRBJ2-3, with 11 nucleotides matching TRBD2. V lost 1 base to trimming and J lost 3 bases; unmatched junction nucleotides: 12. The CDR3 covers 19 residues. Germline V gene lookup returns CDR1 SGHTA and CDR2 FQGNSA. This CDR3 reads CASSLVPRTSGGRTDTQYF. In nucleotides, the CDR3 is TGTGCCAGCAGCTTAGTCCCCCGTACTAGCGGGGGTAGGACAGATACGCAGTATTTT.

The CDR3 DNA sequence: TGTGCCAGTAGTCTTTCCGGGACTATCAATGAGCAGTTCTTC. Translation: CASSLSGTINEQFF. This chain uses TRBV19 with TRBJ2-1; 7 nucleotides align to TRBD2. From germline, CDR1 is LNHDA and CDR2 SQIVND (reference sequence). Trimming took 5 bases from V and 6 from J; bases not matched to a gene: 7. CDR3 length equals 14 residues.

The chain employs TRBV7-9 and TRBJ2-3, with D maybe TRBD1 (6 bases). The V gene lost 4 bases and the J gene lost 2 bases, with 22 bases spanning the gap. From germline, CDR1 is SEHNR and CDR2 FQNEAQ (reference sequence). CDR3 length equals 18 residues. The CDR3 here is CASSSLTGPRADTDTQYF. DNA of the CDR3: TGTGCCAGCAGCTCGCTCACAGGGCCTCGGGCTGACACAGATACGCAGTATTTT.

V gene TRBV4-1 combines with J gene TRBJ1-5; TRBD1 might be the D (6 bases). The CDR3 loop spans 15 amino acids. V gave up 3 bases and J gave up 6 bases, with 15 bases separating them. Germline V gene lookup returns CDR1 MGHRA and CDR2 YSYEKL. CDR3: CASSQGPEGGQPQHF. The CDR3 bases are TGCGCCAGCAGCCAGGGACCCGAAGGGGGTCAGCCCCAGCATTTT.

The J gene is TRBJ2-2, the V gene TRBV2, with TRBD1 matching 8 bases. There are 15 residues in the CDR3. With V trimmed by 4 bases and J by 3 bases, 4 bases remained unmatched. Germline loops: CDR1 SNHLY, CDR2 FYNNEI. CDR3 residues: CASSAQGVDTGELFF. In nucleotides, the CDR3 is TGTGCCAGCAGTGCACAGGGGGTTGACACCGGGGAGCTGTTTTTT.

This clone occurred a few times. V gene TRBV7-8 combines with J gene TRBJ2-1; possible D gene TRBD1, 5 bases. V was pared by 5 bases and J by 4 bases, with 18 bases between. The CDR3 runs 16 residues. Per the germline V gene, CDR1 is SGHVS and CDR2 is FQNEAQ. The CDR3 coding sequence is TGTGCCAGCAGCCCTCAAGGGGCCTACGTTTACAATGAGCAGTTCTTC. Amino acids: CASSPQGAYVYNEQFF.

This clone was counted between two and nine times. This chain links TRBV29-1 with TRBJ1-1; the D gene is possibly TRBD1 (5 bases). The CDR3 extends over 12 amino acids. The V end was cut by 6 bases, the J end by 6 bases, with 14 bases between. In germline, CDR1 is SQVTM, CDR2 ANQGSEA. Here the CDR3 DNA reads TGCAGCGTGGGGCAGGGATTGGCTGAAGCTTTCTTT. This translates into CSVGQGLAEAFF.

This chain links TRBV11-2 with TRBJ2-7, with a weak D call TRBD2 (6 bases). The CDR3 sequence is 15 residues long. CDR1 and CDR2 (germline): SGHAT, FQNNGV. The V gene lost 7 bases and the J gene lost 0 bases, with 16 bases spanning the gap. CDR3 sequence: CASNPIGGTSYEQYF. For the CDR3, the DNA is TGTGCCAGCAACCCCATCGGGGGAACCTCCTACGAGCAGTACTTC.

This clone has just a few counts. The chain links TRBV15 to TRBJ2-3; 12 bases line up with TRBD2. Trimming at V came to 5 bases and at J to 6 bases, leaving 9 bases not matched to a gene. The CDR3 is 16 amino acids. Germline CDR1 reads LNHNV; CDR2 reads YYDKDF (reference sequence). DNA for the CDR3: TGTGCCACCAGCGTCCCCGGACTAGCGGGATCGGATACGCAGTATTTT. Protein product: CATSVPGLAGSDTQYF.